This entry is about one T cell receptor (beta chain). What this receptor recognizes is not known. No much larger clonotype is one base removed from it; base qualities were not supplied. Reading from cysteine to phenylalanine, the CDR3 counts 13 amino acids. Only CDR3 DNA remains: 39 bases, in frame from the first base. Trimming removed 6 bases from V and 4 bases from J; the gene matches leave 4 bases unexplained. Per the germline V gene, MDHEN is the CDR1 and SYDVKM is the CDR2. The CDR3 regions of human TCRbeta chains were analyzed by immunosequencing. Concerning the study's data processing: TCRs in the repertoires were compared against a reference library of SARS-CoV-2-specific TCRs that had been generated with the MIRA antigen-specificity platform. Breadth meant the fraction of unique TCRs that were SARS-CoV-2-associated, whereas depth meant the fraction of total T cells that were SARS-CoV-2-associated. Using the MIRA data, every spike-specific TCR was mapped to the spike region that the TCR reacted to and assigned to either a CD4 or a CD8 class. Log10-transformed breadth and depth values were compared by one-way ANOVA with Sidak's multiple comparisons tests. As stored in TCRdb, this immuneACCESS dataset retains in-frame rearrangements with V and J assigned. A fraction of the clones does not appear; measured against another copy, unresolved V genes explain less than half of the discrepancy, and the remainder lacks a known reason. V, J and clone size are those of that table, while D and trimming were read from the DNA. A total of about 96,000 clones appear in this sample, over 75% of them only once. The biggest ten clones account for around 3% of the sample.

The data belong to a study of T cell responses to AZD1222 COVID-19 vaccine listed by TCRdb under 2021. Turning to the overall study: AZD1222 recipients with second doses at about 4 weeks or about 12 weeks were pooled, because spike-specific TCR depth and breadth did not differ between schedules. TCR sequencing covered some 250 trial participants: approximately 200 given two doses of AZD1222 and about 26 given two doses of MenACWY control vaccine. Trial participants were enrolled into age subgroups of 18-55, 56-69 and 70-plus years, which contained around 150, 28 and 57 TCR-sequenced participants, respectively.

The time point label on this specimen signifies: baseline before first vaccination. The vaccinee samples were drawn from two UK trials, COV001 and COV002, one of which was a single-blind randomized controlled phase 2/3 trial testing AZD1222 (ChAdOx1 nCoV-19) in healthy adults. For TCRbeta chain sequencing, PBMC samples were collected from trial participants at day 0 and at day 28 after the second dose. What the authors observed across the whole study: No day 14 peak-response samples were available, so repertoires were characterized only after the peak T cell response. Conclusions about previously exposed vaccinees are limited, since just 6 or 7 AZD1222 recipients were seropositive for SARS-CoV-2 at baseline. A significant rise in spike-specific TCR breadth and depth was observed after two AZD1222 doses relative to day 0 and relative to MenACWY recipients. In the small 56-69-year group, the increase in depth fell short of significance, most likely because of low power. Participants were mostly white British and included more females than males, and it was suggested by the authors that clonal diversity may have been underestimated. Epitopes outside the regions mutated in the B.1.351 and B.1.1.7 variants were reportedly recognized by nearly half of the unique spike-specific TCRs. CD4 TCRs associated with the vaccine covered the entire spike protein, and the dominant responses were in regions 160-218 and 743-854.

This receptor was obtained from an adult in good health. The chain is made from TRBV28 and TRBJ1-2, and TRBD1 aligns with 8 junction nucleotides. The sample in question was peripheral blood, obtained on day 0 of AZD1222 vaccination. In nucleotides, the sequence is TGTGCCAGCAGGGAGACAGGGGCCTATGGCTACACCTTC. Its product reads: CASRETGAYGYTF.